The rows below give T cell receptor beta chains drawn from one sample of a study of blood T cell repertoires in COVID-19. TCRdb's table, derived via immunoSEQ multiplex PCR, lists solely in-frame clones and lacks some. The data contain roughly 250,000 clones, around nine tenths of them singletons. Specimen: PBMCs or T cells enriched from blood (not recorded which). The receptor set was obtained from a woman aged 50 to 65 who had recovered from COVID-19. The CDR3 runs from the conserved cysteine through the conserved F or W. D genes are given only for firm matches. Part of the rows lack a size; the others show once, few, many or a class for expanded clones.

d_call	v_call	j_call	clone_size	cdr3_nt	cdr3_aa
TRBD2	TRBV7-2	TRBJ2-7	.	TGTGCCAGCAGCTTAAAGGCGGGAGGGCTCGAGCAGTACTTC	CASSLKAGGLEQYF
TRBD1	TRBV7-3	TRBJ2-7	.	TGTGCCAGCAGCTTGCAGGGGACAGGAGGCTACGAGCAGTACTTC	CASSLQGTGGYEQYF
TRBD2	TRBV7-9	TRBJ2-3	once	TGTGCCAGCAGCCTAACTAGCGCCACAGATACGCAGTATTTT	CASSLTSATDTQYF
.	TRBV7-8	TRBJ2-5	.	TGTGCCAGCAGCTTACGAACAAACCAAGAGACCCAGTACTTC	CASSLRTNQETQYF
.	TRBV27	TRBJ1-3	.	TGTGCCAGCAGTTTACGAGGAGCTGGAAACACCATATATTTT	CASSLRGAGNTIYF
.	TRBV5-8	TRBJ1-1	.	TGTGCCAGCAGCTTGGTCTCGGGTCTCAGTGGATATCGGGACACTGAAGCTTTCTTT	CASSLVSGLSGYRDTEAFF
TRBD1	TRBV4-1	TRBJ1-5	.	TGCGCCAGCAGCCAACTAGGGGGCAACAATCAGCCCCAGCATTTT	CASSQLGGNNQPQHF
TRBD1	TRBV4-1	TRBJ1-6	once	TGCGCCAGCAGCCAAGCCTTGACAGGGGTTAATTCACCCCTCCACTTT	CASSQALTGVNSPLHF
.	TRBV30	TRBJ1-2	.	TGTGCCTGGAGTGCTTTTCGCAGGGGCAAGGGGTTTGGCTACACCTTC	CAWSAFRRGKGFGYTF
TRBD2	TRBV6-5	TRBJ2-1	.	TGTGCCAGCAGCCATACCGGTGGGAGGGTCAATGAGCAGTTCTTC	CASSHTGGRVNEQFF
.	TRBV3-1/TRBV3-2	TRBJ2-1	.	TGTGCCAGCAGCCAAGGGTTCGGGGGATACAATGAGCAGTTCTTC	CASSQGFGGYNEQFF
TRBD2	TRBV7-2	TRBJ2-5	.	TGTGCCAGCAGCACCAGCGCAGCGGGGGGTGGGGAGACCCAGTACTTC	CASSTSAAGGGETQYF
.	TRBV2	TRBJ1-2	.	TGTGCCAGCAGTGAGGTTCGGGGTGACCATGGCTACACCTTC	CASSEVRGDHGYTF
.	TRBV3-1/TRBV3-2	TRBJ2-3	.	TGTGCCAGCGGCGCTCTTTCTGAAGGGGAAGATACGCAGTATTTT	CASGALSEGEDTQYF
TRBD1	TRBV9	TRBJ2-2	.	TGTGCCAGCAGCGTAGGACAGGGAAACACCGGGGAGCTGTTTTTT	CASSVGQGNTGELFF
TRBD1	TRBV15	TRBJ2-7	.	TGTGCCACCAGCAGAGCGAGCTACAGGGGGCTAGGCTACGAGCAGTACTTC	CATSRASYRGLGYEQYF
TRBD2	TRBV7-9	TRBJ2-1	once	TGTGCCAGCAGCTCAACTAGCGGGATAGACAATGAGCAGTTCTTC	CASSSTSGIDNEQFF
TRBD1	TRBV28	TRBJ1-2	.	TGTGCCAGCGGGTCAGGGGGCGCAAATTCTGGCTACACCTTC	CASGSGGANSGYTF
TRBD2	TRBV7-3	TRBJ2-3	.	TGTGCCAGCAGCTTATTAGCGGGAGCCTCAGATACGCAGTATTTT	CASSLLAGASDTQYF